The next 11 T cell receptor beta chains were all read from a single sample in a study of blood T cell repertoires in COVID-19 (TCRdb year 2020). The method was the immunoSEQ multiplex PCR assay. Sourced from immuneACCESS, this table was stored by TCRdb with only in-frame sequences that have V and J called. A share of the clones is absent; for the studies checked, an unresolved V gene accounts for under half, and the remainder has no known explanation. This sample holds 170,000 or so clones; about 87% were observed only once. The ten most abundant clones make up 2.5% to 3% of the sample. The sample taken for sequencing was peripheral blood. These receptors came from a man in his forties or fifties with active or convalescent COVID-19.

Comment on this clone: Germline and junction disagree at one end, which may indicate a read error. The rearrangement uses TRBV2 and TRBJ2-7; weak D call: TRBD1 (6 bases). The CDR3 consists of 15 residues. Germline V gene lookup returns CDR1 SNHLY and CDR2 FYNNEI. This CDR3 is CASSKAPGTPYEQYF. Written as DNA, the CDR3 is TGTGCCAGCAGTAAAGCCCCCGGGACACCCTACGAGCAGTACTTC. The variable domain in full, completed from reference TRBV2 and TRBJ2-7, reads EPEVTQTPSHQVTQMGQEVILRCVPISNHLYFYWYRQILGQKVEFLVSFYNNEISEKSEIFDDQFSVERPDGSNFTLKIRSTKLEDSAMYFCASSKAPGTPYEQYFGPGTRLTVT.

The chain has TRBV25-1 and TRBJ1-2; TRBD1 matches at 8 bases. The CDR3 is made up of 15 amino acids. Germline assignment: CDR1 MGHDK and CDR2 SYGVNS. V lost 10 bases, J lost 8 bases, and 18 bases stayed unmatched. The chain's CDR3 is CAIPQLTGEYYGYTF. As DNA, the CDR3 is TGTGCCATTCCGCAGTTGACAGGGGAATATTACGGCTACACCTTC.

This chain uses TRBV7-8 with TRBJ1-2; D is uncertain. V dropped 4 bases and J dropped 1 base, with 10 bases sitting between them. Germline CDR1 is SGHVS and CDR2 is FQNEAQ. The CDR3 covers 14 residues. The CDR3 loop is CASSSRRDNYGYTF. The CDR3 DNA is TGTGCCAGCAGCTCCCGGCGGGATAACTATGGCTACACCTTC. Complete variable domain (other parts from reference TRBV7-8 and TRBJ1-2): GAGVSQSPRYKVAKRGQDVALRCDPISGHVSLFWYQQALGQGPEFLTYFQNEAQLDKSGLPSDRFFAERPEGSVSTLKIQRTQQEDSAVYLCASSSRRDNYGYTFGSGTRLTVV.

As for this clone: The CDR3 carries no conserved terminal phenylalanine or tryptophan, so it likely arises from a read error. J is TRBJ2-7 and V is TRBV7-9; 7 positions agree with TRBD2. The J call is doubtful: the DNA matches TRBJ2-1 better. Germline assignment: CDR1 SEHNR and CDR2 FQNEAQ (reference sequence). The CDR3 sequence is 16 residues long. CDR3 in amino acids: CASRSTDSAGHNEQFS. CDR3 in DNA: TGTGCCAGCAGATCCACGGACTCAGCGGGGCACAATGAGCAGTTCTCC.

The sample holds one count of this clone. This rearrangement joins TRBV6-5 to TRBJ1-1; TRBD1 is a possible D gene (6 bases). Germline V gene sequence: CDR1 MNHEY, CDR2 SVGAGI. CDR3 length: 12 residues. V was cut by 3 bases and J by 11 bases, with 13 bases left in between. CDR3 DNA: TGTGCCAGCAGTTATTCAACAGGGCGCGCTTTCTTT. Its translation: CASSYSTGRAFF.

DNA of the CDR3: TGTGCCAGCAGTCAGGGTGGGGGCAATCAGCCCCAGCATTTT. It translates to CASSQGGGNQPQHF. The J gene is TRBJ1-5, the V gene TRBV28; TRBD1 is a possible D gene (5 bases). Trimming left V 5 bases short and J 2 bases short, with 10 bases between. The length of the CDR3 is 14 residues. Germline V CDR1 and CDR2: MDHEN, SYDVKM.

This sequence joins TRBV5-4 and TRBJ2-7; TRBD2 is a possible D gene (6 bases). CDR3 length equals 14 residues. V was pared by 4 bases and J by 3 bases, with 14 bases between. Germline loops: CDR1 SGHNT, CDR2 YYREEE (reference sequence). The CDR3 protein is CASSLRGMNYEQYF. As DNA, the CDR3 is TGTGCCAGCAGCCTCCGGGGGATGAACTACGAGCAGTACTTC.

The CDR3 DNA is TGTGCCAGCAGTTCTCCGGCGGGCCATAGCACAGATACGCAGTATTTT. It encodes CASSSPAGHSTDTQYF. The chain employs TRBV28 and TRBJ2-3, with D perhaps matching TRBD2 (5 bases). In germline, CDR1 is MDHEN, CDR2 SYDVKM. The CDR3 is made up of 16 amino acids. Trimming stripped 4 bases from V and 0 bases from J, with 14 bases between.

The J gene is TRBJ1-3, the V gene TRBV9; D is ambiguous. V was clipped by 3 bases and J by 7 bases, with 8 bases between them. Per the germline V gene, CDR1 is SGDLS and CDR2 is YYNGEE. The CDR3 contains 12 residues. CDR3 nucleotide sequence: TGTGCCAGCAGCGCAGGCCTGAACACCATATATTTT. Translation gives CASSAGLNTIYF.

The rearrangement links TRBV7-2 to TRBJ2-7; D call uncertain. The CDR3 consists of 14 residues. Germline loops: CDR1 SGHTA, CDR2 FQGNSA. The germline V and J ends were trimmed by 2 bases and 1 base, with 9 bases remaining between them. The CDR3 sequence is CASSLTVRSYEQYF. In nucleotides, the CDR3 is TGTGCCAGCAGCTTAACAGTACGTTCCTACGAGCAGTACTTC.

CDR3 loop: CATSDVSGDGYTF. The CDR3 DNA is TGTGCCACCAGTGATGTCAGCGGGGATGGCTACACCTTC. J is TRBJ1-2 and V is TRBV24-1; D is ambiguous. CDR1 is KGHDR and CDR2 is SFDVKD in the germline V gene. The CDR3 has 13 residues. Trimming took off 3 bases at V and 6 bases at J, with 10 bases between the two ends.